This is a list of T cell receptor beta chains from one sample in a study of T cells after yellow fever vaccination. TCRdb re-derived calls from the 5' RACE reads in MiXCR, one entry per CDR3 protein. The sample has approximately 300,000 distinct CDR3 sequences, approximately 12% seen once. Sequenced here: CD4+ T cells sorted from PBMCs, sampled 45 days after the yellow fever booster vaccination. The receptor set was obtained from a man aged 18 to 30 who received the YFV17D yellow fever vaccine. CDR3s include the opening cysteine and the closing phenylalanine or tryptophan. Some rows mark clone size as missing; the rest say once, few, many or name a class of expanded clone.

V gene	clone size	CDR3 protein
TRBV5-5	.	CASSEGGSWYGYTF
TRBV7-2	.	CASSLGFGRGNIMNTEAFF
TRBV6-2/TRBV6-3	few	CASSPTGNGNQPQHF
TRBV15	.	CATSMAGALQETQYF
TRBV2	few	CASSVWSNQPQHF
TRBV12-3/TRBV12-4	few	CASSAPAGVGVTQYF
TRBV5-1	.	CASRDGFSGNTIYF
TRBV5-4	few	CASSSTTYRGRLDGANVLTF
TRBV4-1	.	CASSQEGAYNSPLHF
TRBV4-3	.	CASSQDVGLAGVGALGTQYF
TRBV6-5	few	CASSYRGRDGYTF
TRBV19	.	CASSIDREYGYTF
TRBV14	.	CASSRHRDREYNEQFF
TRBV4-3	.	CASSQDRIEQFF
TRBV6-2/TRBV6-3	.	CASSRRGANTGELFF
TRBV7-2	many	CASSLGADFYNEQFF
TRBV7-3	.	CASSSRQDREAFF
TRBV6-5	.	CASSYSRLTGRGYGYTF
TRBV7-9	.	CASSPREDSPLHF
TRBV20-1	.	CSANLRGGTAFGYTF
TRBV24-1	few	CATSDPGTGGETQYF
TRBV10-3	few	CATTPGQGNTEAFF
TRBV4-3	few	CASSHGLAGATDTQYF
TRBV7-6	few	CASSLGSGPWETQYF
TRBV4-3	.	CASSQVGRMNTEAFF
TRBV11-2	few	CASSLQDYSNEQFF
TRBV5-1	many	CASSDGQPRSETQYF
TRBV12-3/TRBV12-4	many	CASKISGGAYEQYF
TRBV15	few	CATSRGPGLAGGANEQFF
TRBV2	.	CASRATGLRGEQYF
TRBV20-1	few	CSARAASQETQYF
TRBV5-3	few	CARSLACGKNSPLHF
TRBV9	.	CASSDGGRGVSTEAFF
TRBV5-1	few	CASSSSPGQGRGSPLHF
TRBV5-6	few	CASSFFGFNEQFF
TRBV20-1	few	CSALVRGVKGNEQFF
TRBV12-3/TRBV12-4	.	CASSLQDRGVDTQYF
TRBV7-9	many	CASSFPERGNNNEQFF
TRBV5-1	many	CASSLENQKPFF
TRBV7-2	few	CASSRNMDGAGSPLHF
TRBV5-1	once	CASSLARAPNTEAFF
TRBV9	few	CASSVAGGAHTGELFF
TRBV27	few	CASIAGLETQYF
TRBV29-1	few	CSAFEGAVGTQYF
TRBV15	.	CATSTRDRGYEQYF
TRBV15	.	CATSRVAGGVTDTQYF
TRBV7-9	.	CASSLAAAGAEAFF
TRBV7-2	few	CASSLMAWNEQFF
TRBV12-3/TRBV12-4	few	CASSRDGNTIYF
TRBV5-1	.	CASSQPPRDNEQFF